These T cell receptor beta chains were read from a single sample in a study of identical twins. TCRdb itself ran the 5' RACE reads through MiXCR, one entry per CDR3 protein. The sample comprises about 530,000 distinct CDR3 sequences, approximately 20% of which are singletons, and approximately 0.49% rests with the top ten. This sample was shared with a second study, whose subject was yellow fever vaccine responses in identical twins.

The sequencing input was CD4+ T cells sorted from blood. These receptors came from a woman aged 18-29 years in good health. CDR3s include the opening cysteine and the closing phenylalanine or tryptophan.

v_gene,j_gene,CDR3aa
TRBV5-1,TRBJ1-1,CASSFPDRPAEAFF
TRBV10-3,TRBJ2-1,CAMTSATGVSYNEQFF
TRBV9,TRBJ2-7,CAGSEGSGVYEQYF
TRBV11-1,TRBJ2-7,CASSPKVRLAGPTYEQYF
TRBV10-3,TRBJ2-5,CAISETVENQETQYF
TRBV5-1,TRBJ2-3,CASRGATQSTDTQYF
TRBV20-1,TRBJ1-2,CSALGQSGDYTF
TRBV18,TRBJ2-1,CASSPRGSGYNEQFF
TRBV4-2,TRBJ2-1,CASSQDQSLAGGSYNEQFF
TRBV5-1,TRBJ2-1,CVSSFGSGLGTYNEQFF
TRBV6-4,TRBJ2-1,CASSDSAGAFYNEQFF
TRBV2,TRBJ1-3,CASSLDRGSGNTIYF
TRBV12-3/TRBV12-4,TRBJ1-1,CASRGGVKTEAFF
TRBV5-1,TRBJ1-1,CASSPDRANTEAFF
TRBV5-1,TRBJ2-7,CASSTGQGSAYEQYF
TRBV5-1,TRBJ2-5,CASSLSSEGTQYF
TRBV7-6,TRBJ2-7,CAGDPYEQYF
TRBV12-3/TRBV12-4,TRBJ2-1,CASSLPQTYNEQFF
TRBV20-1,TRBJ2-2,CSARTSGRVAGELFF
TRBV29-1,TRBJ2-1,CSAVGREEGAYNEQFF
TRBV9,TRBJ2-2,CASSVVAGVAGELFF
TRBV11-2,TRBJ1-4,CASSRTGVYEKLFF
TRBV28,TRBJ2-2,CASSGYPDPRRNTGELFF
TRBV5-4,TRBJ2-3,CASSLVSASGSTTDTQYF
TRBV3-1,TRBJ2-7,CASSRQTSIPYEQYF
TRBV9,TRBJ2-2,CASSVGVQNTGELFF
TRBV10-3,TRBJ1-3,CATGQGARGNTIYF
TRBV4-1,TRBJ2-2,CASSQPGGLSGELFF